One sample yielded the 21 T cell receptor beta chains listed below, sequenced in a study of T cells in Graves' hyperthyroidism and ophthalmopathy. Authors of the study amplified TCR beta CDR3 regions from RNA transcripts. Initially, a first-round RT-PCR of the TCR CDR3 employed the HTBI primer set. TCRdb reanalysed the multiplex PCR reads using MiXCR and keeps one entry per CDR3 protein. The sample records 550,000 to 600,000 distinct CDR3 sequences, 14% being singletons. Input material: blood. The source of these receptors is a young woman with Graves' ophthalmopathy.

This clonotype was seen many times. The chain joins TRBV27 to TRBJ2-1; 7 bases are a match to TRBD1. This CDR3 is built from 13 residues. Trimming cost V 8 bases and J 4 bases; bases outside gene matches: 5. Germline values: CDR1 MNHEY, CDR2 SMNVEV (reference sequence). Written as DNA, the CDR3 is TGTGCCAGCCAAGGACAGGAATACAATGAGCAGTTCTTC. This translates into CASQGQEYNEQFF.

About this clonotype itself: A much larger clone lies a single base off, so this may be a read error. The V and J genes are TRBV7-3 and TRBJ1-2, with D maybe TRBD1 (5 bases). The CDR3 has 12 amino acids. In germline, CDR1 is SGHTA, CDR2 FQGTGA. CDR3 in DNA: TGTGTCAGCAGCTCAGGGTCGGGTGGCTACACCTTC. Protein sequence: CVSSSGSGGYTF.

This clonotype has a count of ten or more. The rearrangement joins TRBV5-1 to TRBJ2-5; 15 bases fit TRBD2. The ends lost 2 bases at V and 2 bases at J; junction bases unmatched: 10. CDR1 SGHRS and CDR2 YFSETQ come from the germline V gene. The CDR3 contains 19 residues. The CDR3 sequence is CASSLGGTSGRPIQETQYF. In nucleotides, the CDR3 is TGCGCCAGCAGCTTAGGCGGGACTAGCGGGAGGCCGATACAAGAGACCCAGTACTTC.

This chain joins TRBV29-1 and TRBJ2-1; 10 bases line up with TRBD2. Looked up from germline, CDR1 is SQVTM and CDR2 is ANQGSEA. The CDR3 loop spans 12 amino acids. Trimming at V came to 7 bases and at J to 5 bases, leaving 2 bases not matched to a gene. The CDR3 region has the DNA TGCAGCGCCGGACTAGCGGACAATGAGCAGTTCTTC. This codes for CSAGLADNEQFF.

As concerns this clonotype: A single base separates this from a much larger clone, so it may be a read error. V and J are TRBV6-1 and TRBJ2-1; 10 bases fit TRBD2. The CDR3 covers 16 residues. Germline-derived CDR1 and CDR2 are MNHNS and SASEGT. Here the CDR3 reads CASRIDLTSGYNERFF. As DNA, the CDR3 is TGTGCCAGCAGAATAGACCTGACTAGCGGGTACAATGAGCGGTTCTTC.

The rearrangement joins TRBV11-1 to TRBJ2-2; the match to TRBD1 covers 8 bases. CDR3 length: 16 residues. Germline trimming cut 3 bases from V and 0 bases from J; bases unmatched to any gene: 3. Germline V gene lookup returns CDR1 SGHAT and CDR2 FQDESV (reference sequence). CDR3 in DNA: TGTGCCAGCAGCTTGGACAGGGCCTCGAACACCGGGGAGCTGTTTTTT. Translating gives CASSLDRASNTGELFF.

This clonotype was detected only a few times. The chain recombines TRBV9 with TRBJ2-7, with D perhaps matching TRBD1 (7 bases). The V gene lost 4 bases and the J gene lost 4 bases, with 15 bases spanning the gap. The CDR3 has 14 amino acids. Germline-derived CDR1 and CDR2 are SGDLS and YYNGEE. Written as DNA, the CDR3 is TGTGCCAGCAGCCCAGGGGGGCCGGTATACGAGCAGTACTTC. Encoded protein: CASSPGGPVYEQYF.

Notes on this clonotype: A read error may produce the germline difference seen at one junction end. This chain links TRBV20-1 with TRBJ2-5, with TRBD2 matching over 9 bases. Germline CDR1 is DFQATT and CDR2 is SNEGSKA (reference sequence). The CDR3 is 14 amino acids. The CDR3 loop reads CSATEREALLCRDF. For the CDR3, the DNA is TGCAGTGCTACCGAGCGGGAGGCCCTCTTGTGCAGGGACTTC.

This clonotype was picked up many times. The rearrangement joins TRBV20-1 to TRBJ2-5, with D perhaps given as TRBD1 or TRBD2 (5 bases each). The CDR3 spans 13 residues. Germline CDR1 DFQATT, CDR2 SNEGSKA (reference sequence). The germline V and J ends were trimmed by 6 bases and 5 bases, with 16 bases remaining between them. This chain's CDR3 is CSAPGASGETQYF. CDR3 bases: TGCAGTGCCCCCGGGGCCTCAGGGGAGACCCAGTACTTC.

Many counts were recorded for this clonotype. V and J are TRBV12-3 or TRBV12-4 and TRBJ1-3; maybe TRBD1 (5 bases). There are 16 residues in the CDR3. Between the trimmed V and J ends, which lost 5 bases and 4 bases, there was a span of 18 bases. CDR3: CASSMTWPRAGNTIYF. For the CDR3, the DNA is TGTGCCAGCAGTATGACATGGCCCAGGGCGGGAAACACCATATATTTT.

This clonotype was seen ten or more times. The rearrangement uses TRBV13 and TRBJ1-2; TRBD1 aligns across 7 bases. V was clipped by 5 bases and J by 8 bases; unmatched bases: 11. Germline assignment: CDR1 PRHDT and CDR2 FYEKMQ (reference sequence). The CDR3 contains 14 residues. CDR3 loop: CASSRQGIRSGYTF. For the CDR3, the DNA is TGTGCCAGCAGCCGACAGGGTATTCGGAGCGGCTACACCTTC.

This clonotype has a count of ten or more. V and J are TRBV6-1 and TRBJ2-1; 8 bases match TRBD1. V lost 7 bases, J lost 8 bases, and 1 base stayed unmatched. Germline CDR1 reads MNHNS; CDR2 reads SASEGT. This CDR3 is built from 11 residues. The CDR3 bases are TGTGCCAGCACAGGGGGCCATGAGCAGTTCTTC. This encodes CASTGGHEQFF.

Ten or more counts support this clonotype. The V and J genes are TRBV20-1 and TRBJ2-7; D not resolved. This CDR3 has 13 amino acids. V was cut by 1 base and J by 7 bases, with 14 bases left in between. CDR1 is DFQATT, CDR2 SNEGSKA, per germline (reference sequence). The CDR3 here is CSARGRGLGEQYF. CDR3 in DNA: TGCAGTGCTAGAGGGCGTGGTTTGGGGGAGCAGTACTTC.

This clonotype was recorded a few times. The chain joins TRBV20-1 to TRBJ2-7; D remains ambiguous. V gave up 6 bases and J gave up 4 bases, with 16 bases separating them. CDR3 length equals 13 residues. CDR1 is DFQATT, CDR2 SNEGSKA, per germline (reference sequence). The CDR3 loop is CSAPDGPVYEQYF. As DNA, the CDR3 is TGCAGTGCCCCAGATGGTCCCGTGTACGAGCAGTACTTC.

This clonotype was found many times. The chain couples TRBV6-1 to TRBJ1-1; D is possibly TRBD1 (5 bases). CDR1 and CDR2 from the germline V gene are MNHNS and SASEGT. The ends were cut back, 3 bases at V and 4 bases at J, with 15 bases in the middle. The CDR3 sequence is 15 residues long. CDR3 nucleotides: TGTGCCAGCAGTGAGATGGTAGGGGAGTCCACTGAAGCTTTCTTT. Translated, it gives CASSEMVGESTEAFF.

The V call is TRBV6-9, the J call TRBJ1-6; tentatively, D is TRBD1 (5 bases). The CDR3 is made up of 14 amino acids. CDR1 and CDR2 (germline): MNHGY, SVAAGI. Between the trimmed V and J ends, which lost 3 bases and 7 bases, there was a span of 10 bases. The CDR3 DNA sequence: TGTGCCAGCAGTTACGCAGGGATAAATTCACCCCTCCACTTT. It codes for CASSYAGINSPLHF.

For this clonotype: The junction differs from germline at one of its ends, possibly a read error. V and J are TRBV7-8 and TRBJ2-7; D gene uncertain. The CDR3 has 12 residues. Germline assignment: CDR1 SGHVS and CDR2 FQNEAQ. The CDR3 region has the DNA TGTGCCAGCAGCTTAGTCTCCTACGAGCAGTGCTTC. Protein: CASSLVSYEQCF.

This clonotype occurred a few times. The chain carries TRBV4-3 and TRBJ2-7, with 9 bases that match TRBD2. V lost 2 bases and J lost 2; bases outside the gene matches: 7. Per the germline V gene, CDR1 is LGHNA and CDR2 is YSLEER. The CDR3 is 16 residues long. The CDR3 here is CASSQRLLAGTYEQYF. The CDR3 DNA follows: TGCGCCAGCAGCCAACGGCTCCTAGCGGGGACCTACGAGCAGTACTTC.

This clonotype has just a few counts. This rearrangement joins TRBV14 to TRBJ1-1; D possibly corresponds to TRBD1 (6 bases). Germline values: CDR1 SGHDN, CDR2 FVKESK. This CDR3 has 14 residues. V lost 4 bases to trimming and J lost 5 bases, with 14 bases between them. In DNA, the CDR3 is TGTGCCAGCAGCCTCCCGGGACAAGCGACTGAAGCTTTCTTT. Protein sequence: CASSLPGQATEAFF.

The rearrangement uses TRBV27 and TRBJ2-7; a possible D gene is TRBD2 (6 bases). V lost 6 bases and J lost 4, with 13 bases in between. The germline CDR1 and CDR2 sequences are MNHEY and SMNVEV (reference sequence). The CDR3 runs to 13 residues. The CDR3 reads CASRGGIRYEQYF. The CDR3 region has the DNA TGTGCCAGCAGGGGCGGGATCAGATACGAGCAGTACTTC.

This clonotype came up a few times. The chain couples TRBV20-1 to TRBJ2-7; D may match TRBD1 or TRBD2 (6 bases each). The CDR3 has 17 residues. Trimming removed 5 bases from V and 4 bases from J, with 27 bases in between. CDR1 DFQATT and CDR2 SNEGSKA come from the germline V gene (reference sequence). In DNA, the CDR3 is TGCAGTGCTGGCTACTGGGGGGCGGGGTCCCCCTCTTACGAGCAGTACTTC. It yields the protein CSAGYWGAGSPSYEQYF.